This entry lists 31 T cell receptor beta chains sequenced from one sample in a study of human CD8 memory T cell subsets. Making the TCR beta libraries relied on UMI-labeled 5' RACE. TCRdb derives one entry per CDR3 protein from the 5' RACE reads, leaving out DNA. The sample's table shows around 10,000 distinct CDR3 sequences. The term TPEX covered CCR7+ PD-1+ TIGIT+ early memory CD8+ T cells that had exhausted-like traits. Material for sequencing was CD8+ T cells from PBMCs. These receptors were obtained from a human donor in good health.

V is TRBV18 and J is TRBJ2-1. The CDR3 length is 11 residues. CDR1 is KGHSH and CDR2 is LQKENI in the germline V gene. The CDR3 spells CASSPEVEQFF.

Measured by frequency, this clonotype is medium-sized (0.01 to 0.1%). CDR3 amino acids: CASSLGHSGTATGELFF. The V call is TRBV7-6, the J call TRBJ2-2; the TCRdb call, TRBD1, lacks DNA for checking. Germline CDR1 is SGHVS and CDR2 is FNYEAQ. CDR3 size: 17 residues.

V and J are TRBV30 and TRBJ2-7. CDR3 length equals 13 residues. The V gene's germline CDR1 is GTSNPN and CDR2 SVGIG (reference sequence). CDR3: CAWSAGVFDEQYF.

This chain uses TRBV19 with TRBJ1-1. Germline V gene data show CDR1 as LNHDA and CDR2 as SQIVND (reference sequence). The CDR3 totals 11 residues. Here the CDR3 reads CASSNGAEAFF. Full variable domain (remainder filled in from reference TRBV19 and TRBJ1-1): DGGITQSPKYLFRKEGQNVTLSCEQNLNHDAMYWYRQDPGQGLRLIYYSQIVNDFQKGDIAEGYSVSREKKESFPLTVTSAQKNPTAFYLCASSNGAEAFFGQGTRLTVV.

V gene TRBV9 combines with J gene TRBJ2-2; TCRdb's D gene call, TRBD1, goes unchecked for lack of DNA. Germline loops: CDR1 SGDLS, CDR2 YYNGEE. The CDR3 extends over 17 amino acids. Here the CDR3 reads CASSVTRDRVSTGELFF.

The chain links TRBV29-1 to TRBJ2-7; TCRdb's D call, TRBD1, is unchecked because there is no DNA. The CDR3 loop spans 13 amino acids. CDR1 is SQVTM and CDR2 is ANQGSEA in the germline V gene. Here the CDR3 reads CSVGQGGGYEQYF.

The chain employs TRBV27 and TRBJ2-5. This CDR3 has 14 amino acids. CDR1 is MNHEY, CDR2 SMNVEV, per germline (reference sequence). The CDR3 sequence is CASSLYARQETQYF.

The chain carries TRBV27 and TRBJ2-7; TCRdb gives TRBD1 as the D gene, but with no DNA this cannot be confirmed. The CDR3 loop spans 14 amino acids. CDR1 and CDR2 from the germline V gene are MNHEY and SMNVEV (reference sequence). The CDR3: CASSFGGPAYEQYF.

CDR3 region: CASSLDGWVSGELFF. The chain uses TRBV7-3 and TRBJ2-2. The CDR3 length is 15 residues. Germline loops: CDR1 SGHTA, CDR2 FQGTGA.

V is TRBV10-1 and J is TRBJ2-1. In germline, CDR1 is WNHNN, CDR2 SYGVQD (reference sequence). The CDR3 spans 13 residues. The CDR3 sequence is CASSARTDNEQFF.

The V gene is TRBV5-1, the J gene TRBJ2-2; the TRBD1 assignment by TCRdb is unverifiable without DNA. In germline, CDR1 is SGHRS, CDR2 YFSETQ. The CDR3 runs 19 residues. CDR3: CASSKSRESSLANTGELFF.

Frequency places this clonotype as medium-sized. This sequence joins TRBV7-9 and TRBJ2-7; TCRdb indicates TRBD2, and absent DNA this call remains unverified. The CDR3 totals 16 residues. CDR1 is SEHNR, CDR2 FQNEAQ, per germline (reference sequence). This chain's CDR3 is CASSTSFGTWNDEQYF.

The V and J genes are TRBV19 and TRBJ2-1. Germline V CDR1 and CDR2: LNHDA, SQIVND (reference sequence). The CDR3 loop spans 12 amino acids. The CDR3: CASRPGDNEQFF.

The J gene is TRBJ2-3, the V gene TRBV15; TCRdb reports TRBD2, a call that lacks DNA to check it against. The germline gives CDR1 LNHNV, CDR2 YYDKDF (reference sequence). This CDR3 is 19 amino acids long. The CDR3 sequence: CATSTGLDENPETTDTQYF.

The rearrangement links TRBV7-3 to TRBJ2-6. The length of the CDR3 is 15 residues. Germline V gene lookup returns CDR1 SGHTA and CDR2 FQGTGA. The CDR3 loop is CASSSLSSGANVLTF.

This chain joins TRBV5-6 and TRBJ2-1; lacking DNA, the TRBD1 call made by TCRdb goes unchecked. The germline CDR1 and CDR2 sequences are SGHDT and YYEEEE. The CDR3 totals 17 residues. CDR3 sequence: CASSFSGTGGNVDEQFF.

The chain has TRBV12-3 or TRBV12-4 and TRBJ2-1; TCRdb indicates TRBD1, and absent DNA this call remains unverified. CDR3 length: 15 amino acids. CDR3 residues: CASSTRTGPSNEQFF.

The chain uses TRBV7-3 and TRBJ2-1. In germline, CDR1 is SGHTA, CDR2 FQGTGA. This CDR3 spans 12 amino acids. The CDR3 sequence: CASSRDTNEQFF.

V gene TRBV7-9 combines with J gene TRBJ2-2. The V gene's germline CDR1 is SEHNR and CDR2 FQNEAQ (reference sequence). The CDR3 has 16 residues. The CDR3 loop reads CASSSGQYANTGELFF.

V and J are TRBV4-2 and TRBJ2-5; TCRdb lists TRBD2, though no DNA is available to test this call. Germline V gives CDR1 LGHNA, CDR2 YNFKEQ. The CDR3 length is 16 residues. The CDR3 is CASSQELAAYQETQYF.

The V and J genes are TRBV20-1 and TRBJ2-3; TCRdb outputs TRBD1, but without DNA this stays unchecked. CDR1 and CDR2 (germline): DFQATT, SNEGSKA (reference sequence). CDR3 length equals 17 residues. CDR3 loop: CSATLTTTGGGRDTQYF.

J is TRBJ2-1 and V is TRBV11-3; the D call of TRBD1 rests on TCRdb alone, since no DNA is present to check it. The CDR3 has 18 residues. The germline V gene has CDR1 SGHNT and CDR2 YENEEA. The CDR3 is CASSPGSGAPSSYNEQFF.

The CDR3 here is CASSYPEIAGVIITGELFF. The genes are TRBV6-2 or TRBV6-3 and TRBJ2-2; the TCRdb D gene call, TRBD2, has no DNA to confirm it. Germline CDR1 is MNHEY and CDR2 is SVGEGT. This CDR3 region has 19 residues.

The chain is built from TRBV5-6 and TRBJ2-2; the D call of TRBD1 rests on TCRdb alone, since no DNA is present to check it. The CDR3 has 17 residues. Germline CDR1 reads SGHDT; CDR2 reads YYEEEE. CDR3 region: CASSLSVGTGSTGELFF.

This chain uses TRBV9 with TRBJ1-1. Germline CDR1 and CDR2: SGDLS and YYNGEE. The CDR3 extends over 13 amino acids. The CDR3 protein is CASSGTDNTEAFF.

The rearrangement joins TRBV7-2 to TRBJ2-4; TCRdb's D call of TRBD1 is untestable without DNA. This CDR3 spans 16 amino acids. Germline-derived CDR1 and CDR2 are SGHTA and FQGNSA. The CDR3 here is CASSVGQGLAKNIQYF. Looking up the rest from reference TRBV7-2 and TRBJ2-4 gives the full variable domain: GAGVSQSPSNKVTEKGKDVELRCDPISGHTALYWYRQSLGQGLEFLIYFQGNSAPDKSGLPSDRFSAERTGGSVSTLTIQRTQQEDSAVYLCASSVGQGLAKNIQYFGAGTRLSVL.

V gene TRBV29-1 combines with J gene TRBJ1-2; the TCRdb call, TRBD1, lacks DNA for checking. The germline CDR1 and CDR2 sequences are SQVTM and ANQGSEA. CDR3 length: 11 residues. This CDR3 is CSARDGYGYTF.

V and J are TRBV12-3 or TRBV12-4 and TRBJ2-7; TCRdb outputs TRBD2, but without DNA this stays unchecked. The CDR3 extends over 13 amino acids. CDR3 residues: CASSLGTLYEQYF.

The rearrangement uses TRBV10-1 and TRBJ2-4. Germline V gene data show CDR1 as WNHNN and CDR2 as SYGVQD (reference sequence). The CDR3 is 14 residues long. CDR3 sequence reads: CASSEGKAKNIQYF.

This rearrangement joins TRBV7-8 to TRBJ2-1; the D call from TCRdb, TRBD1, cannot be confirmed without DNA. Germline CDR1 and CDR2: SGHVS and FQNEAQ. CDR3 size: 15 residues. The CDR3 region is CASSPGVSPYNEQFF.

The chain recombines TRBV11-2 with TRBJ2-3. Germline V gives CDR1 SGHAT, CDR2 FQNNGV. The CDR3 sequence is 13 residues long. CDR3 sequence reads: CASSASLTDTQYF.